This entry is about one T cell receptor (beta chain). Naive CD8 cells, CD45RO-negative and positively selected for CCR7, excluded terminally differentiated effector memory CD45RA+ cells. Generated by immunoSEQ multiplex PCR, the TCRdb table keeps only in-frame clones and is missing some. The table records roughly 2.1 million clones, more than 85% of them present only once. The sample comes from a study of shared clonotypes between healthy human individuals. V was shortened by 3 bases and J by 3 bases, with 12 bases between the two germline ends. CDR1 MDHEN and CDR2 SYDVKM come from the germline V gene. This CDR3 has 15 amino acids.

The sequenced sample was naive CD8+ T cells from PBMCs. The chain links TRBV28 to TRBJ2-1, with a weak D call TRBD1 (5 bases). The source is a man younger than 30 in good health. Some clones in this sample may be carry-over from other donors' samples. The CDR3 DNA reads TGTGCCAGCAGTTTGAGGCAGGGCTACTACAATGAGCAGTTCTTC. Amino acids: CASSLRQGYYNEQFF. Complete variable domain (other parts from reference TRBV28 and TRBJ2-1): DVKVTQSSRYLVKRTGEKVFLECVQDMDHENMFWYRQDPGLGLRLIYFSYDVKMKEKGDIPEGYSVSREKKERFSLILESASTNQTSMYLCASSLRQGYYNEQFFGPGTRLTVL.